This T cell receptor (beta chain) was retrieved from a study of shared clonotypes between healthy human individuals. Study-level findings and limits: Generally, estimated richness proved larger in naive subsets than it did in memory subsets.

This CDR3 is 16 amino acids long. Losses at the gene ends were 6 bases for V and 5 bases for J; bases not matched to a gene: 14. Per germline, CDR1 MDHEN and CDR2 SYDVKM. Genomic DNA per cell subset filled all wells of several immunoSEQ plates. Sorted-subset replicate PCR reactions were performed with approximately 190 ng DNA, corresponding to tens of thousands of T cell genomes. Assay used: immunoSEQ multiplex PCR; TCRdb lists only in-frame clones, some missing. The sample has 800,000 to 1,200,000 clones; around 82% are singletons. This clone qualifies as medium-sized. No antigen is known for it. CD45RA-negative memory and CD45RA+ naive subsets were split from the CD4+ cells.

J is TRBJ1-2 and V is TRBV28; 8 nucleotides match TRBD1. This receptor was taken from a man between 18 and 35 years old in good health. Some clones in this sample may be carry-over from other donors' samples. The sample was memory CD4+ T cells from PBMCs. Subset described: CD45RA-negative fraction. The CDR3 DNA sequence: TGTGCCAGCAGACGTTGGGGGGGACAGGTCCCTTATGGCTACACCTTC. It specifies CASRRWGGQVPYGYTF.